This T cell receptor beta chain was observed in a study of cytotoxic CD8 clonotypes in ibrutinib-treated CLL. As for the study in general: Patients: roughly ten relapsed/refractory, fewer than 16 treatment-naive, some 18 IGHV unmutated. Points from the study as a whole: Stable or contracted on treatment, public clonotypes were also uncommon. Clonality rose at ibrutinib response, held steady in sustained remission, and fell toward baseline at progression.

The method was immunoSEQ multiplex PCR; TCRdb's version includes in-frame clones alone and lacks a portion of them. The data hold 300,000 to 400,000 clones, with 60% to 80% observed a single time. Trimming took off 6 bases at V and 1 base at J, with 9 bases between the two ends. CDR3 size: 13 residues. CDR1 and CDR2 (germline): MNHNS, SASEGT. As to this clone: The target antigen is unknown.

The chain recombines TRBV6-1 with TRBJ2-5, with D unclear. This specimen was PBMCs, taken after 36 months of ibrutinib treatment. This TCR was sampled from a human donor with chronic lymphocytic leukemia. CDR3 DNA: TGTGCCAGCAGAGGATGGGTCCAAGAGACCCAGTACTTC. Translation: CASRGWVQETQYF.